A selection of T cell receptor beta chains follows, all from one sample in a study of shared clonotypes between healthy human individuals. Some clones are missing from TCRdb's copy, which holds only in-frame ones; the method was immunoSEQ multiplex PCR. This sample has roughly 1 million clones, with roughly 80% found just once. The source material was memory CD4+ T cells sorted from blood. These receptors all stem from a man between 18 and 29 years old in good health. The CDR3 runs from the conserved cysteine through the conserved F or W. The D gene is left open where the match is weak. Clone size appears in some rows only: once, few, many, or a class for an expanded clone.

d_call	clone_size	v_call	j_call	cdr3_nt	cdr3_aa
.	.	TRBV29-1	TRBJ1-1	TGCAGCGTTGAGAGGGCTGAAGCTTTCTTT	CSVERAEAFF
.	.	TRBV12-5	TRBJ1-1	TGTGCTAGTGGTTTGGGATGGGGTGAAGCTTTCTTT	CASGLGWGEAFF
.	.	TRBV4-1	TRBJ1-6	TGCGCCAGCAGCCAGACGGGGAGCTCCTATAATTCACCCCTCCACTTT	CASSQTGSSYNSPLHF
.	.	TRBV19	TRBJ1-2	TGTGCCAGTAGTATAGGGGGAGCTAACTATGGCTACACCTTC	CASSIGGANYGYTF
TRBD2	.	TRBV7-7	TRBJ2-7	TGTGCTAGCAGCCGGGAGGGCCTATACTCCGAGCAGTACTTC	CASSREGLYSEQYF
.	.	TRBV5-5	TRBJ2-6	TGTGCCAGCAGCCCCGGGCATTTCTCTGGGGCCAACGTCCTGACTTTC	CASSPGHFSGANVLTF
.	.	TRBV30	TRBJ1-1	TGTGCCTGGGCCCGGGGGAACACTGAAGCTTTCTTT	CAWARGNTEAFF
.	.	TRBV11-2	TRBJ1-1	TGTGCCAGCAGCTTCGGGGGTTTGAACACTGAAGCTTTCTTT	CASSFGGLNTEAFF
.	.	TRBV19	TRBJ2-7	TGTGCCAGTAGTATCGACGGAGGCCGTTACGAGCAGTACTTC	CASSIDGGRYEQYF
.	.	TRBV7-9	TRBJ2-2	TGTGCCAGCAGCTTAGAAGCGTCCGCCGGGGAGCTGTTTTTT	CASSLEASAGELFF
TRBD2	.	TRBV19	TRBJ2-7	TGTGCCAGTAGTACGGGCGGGGGTACCTACGAGCAGTACTTC	CASSTGGGTYEQYF
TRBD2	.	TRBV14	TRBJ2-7	TGTGCCAGCAGTCCCCCGGGACTAGCGAGTTCCTACGAGCAGTACTTC	CASSPPGLASSYEQYF
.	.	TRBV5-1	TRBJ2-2	TGCGCCAGCAGCGCCACGGGGGCGACCGGGGAGCTGTTTTTT	CASSATGATGELFF
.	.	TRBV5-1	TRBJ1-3	TGCGCCAGCAGCTTGGCCGGCGGGAGCTCTGGAAACACCATATATTTT	CASSLAGGSSGNTIYF
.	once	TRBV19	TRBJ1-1	TGTGCCAGTAGTATAGTGGGGACTTCACCATACACTGAAGCTTTCTTT	CASSIVGTSPYTEAFF
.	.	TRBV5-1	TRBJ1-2	TGCGCCAGCAGCTTAAACAGGGCGGACTATGGCTACACCTTC	CASSLNRADYGYTF
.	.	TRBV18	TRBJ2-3	TGTGCCAGCTCACCACCCAGAACAGATACGCAGTATTTT	CASSPPRTDTQYF
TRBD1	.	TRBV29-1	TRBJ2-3	TGCAGCGTTGGTCGACAGGGAAAACAGTATTTT	CSVGRQGKQYF
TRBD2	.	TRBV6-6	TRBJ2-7	TGTGCCAGCAGTCTCCCGGGACTAAACGAGCAGTACTTC	CASSLPGLNEQYF
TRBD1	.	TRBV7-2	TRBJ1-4	TGTGCCAGCAGCTTAGGAGGGGACAGCGAAAAACTGTTTTTT	CASSLGGDSEKLFF
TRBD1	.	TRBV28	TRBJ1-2	TGTGCCAGCAGTCCCCCCTGGACAGGGAGCTATGGCTACACCTTC	CASSPPWTGSYGYTF
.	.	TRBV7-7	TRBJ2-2	TGTGCTAGCAGCCGAGGACAGAACACCGGGGAGCTGTTTTTT	CASSRGQNTGELFF
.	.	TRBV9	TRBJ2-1	TGTGCCAGCAGCGTAGCTACTATGAATGAGCAGTTCTTC	CASSVATMNEQFF
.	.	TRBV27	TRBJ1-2	TGTGCCAGCAGCCAGACGGTATACTATGGCTACACCTTC	CASSQTVYYGYTF
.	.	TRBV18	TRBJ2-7	TGTGCCAGCTCACCACCGGGAGACTACGGGCAGTACTTC	CASSPPGDYGQYF
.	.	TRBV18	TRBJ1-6	TGTGCCAGCTCCCAAGGGGGGTATAATTCACCCCTCCACTTT	CASSQGGYNSPLHF
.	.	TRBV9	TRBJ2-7	TGTGCCAGCAGCACCGAAGCTAGCGTCGCCTACGAGCAGTACTTC	CASSTEASVAYEQYF
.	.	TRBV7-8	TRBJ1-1	TGTGCCAGCAGCTCCCTTCGGGACACTGAAGCTTTCTTT	CASSSLRDTEAFF
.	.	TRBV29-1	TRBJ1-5	TGCAGCGTAACCAATTATAGCAATCAGCCCCAGCATTTT	CSVTNYSNQPQHF
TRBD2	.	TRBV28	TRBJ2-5	TGTGCCAGCAGTCGACTAGCGGGGTCTTGGGAGACCCAGTACTTC	CASSRLAGSWETQYF